This T cell receptor (beta chain) was observed in a study of T cell changes during pregnancy in multiple sclerosis. The repertoire was sequenced with immunoSEQ multiplex PCR; TCRdb's copy has only in-frame clones and lacks some. Counted here are 50,000 to 65,000 clones, approximately 95% occurring once; the ten biggest clones make up approximately 3.4%. This CDR3 is built from 14 residues. Looked up from germline, CDR1 is MNHEY and CDR2 is SVGAGI. V gave up 5 bases and J gave up 4 bases; unmatched junction bases: 8. The TCR comes from a female donor with multiple sclerosis, enrolled in a pregnancy study. The sequenced sample was CD8+ T cells from peripheral blood mononuclear cells, obtained in the second trimester of pregnancy. This chain uses TRBV6-5 with TRBJ2-7; 7 nucleotides align to TRBD1. The CDR3 reads CASSPLGTVYEQYF. CDR3 nucleotide sequence: TGTGCCAGCAGTCCCCTCGGGACAGTTTACGAGCAGTACTTC.